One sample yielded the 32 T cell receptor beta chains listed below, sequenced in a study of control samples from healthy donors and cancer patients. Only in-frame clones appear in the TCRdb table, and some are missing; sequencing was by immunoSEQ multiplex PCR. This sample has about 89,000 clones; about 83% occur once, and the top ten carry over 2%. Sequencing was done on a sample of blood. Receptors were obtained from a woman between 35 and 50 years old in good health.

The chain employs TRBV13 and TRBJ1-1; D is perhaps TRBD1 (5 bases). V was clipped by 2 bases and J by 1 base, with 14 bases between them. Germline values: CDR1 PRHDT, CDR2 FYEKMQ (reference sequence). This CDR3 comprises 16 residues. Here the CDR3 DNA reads TGTGCCAGCAGCTTAAGGGGTAGCGGGAGGAACACTGAAGCTTTCTTT. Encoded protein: CASSLRGSGRNTEAFF.

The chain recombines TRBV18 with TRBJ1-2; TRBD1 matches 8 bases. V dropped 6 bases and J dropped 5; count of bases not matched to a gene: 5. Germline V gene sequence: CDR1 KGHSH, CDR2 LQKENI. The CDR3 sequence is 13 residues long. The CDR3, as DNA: TGTGCCAGCTCCCTCCAGGGGGCGTATGGCTACACCTTC. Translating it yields CASSLQGAYGYTF.

The CDR3 loop reads CAISRRVDNEQFF. CDR3 nucleotides: TGTGCCATCAGCCGCCGGGTGGACAATGAGCAGTTCTTC. The chain has TRBV10-3 and TRBJ2-1, with D unresolved. The CDR3 runs 13 residues. Germline V gene data show CDR1 as ENHRY and CDR2 as SYGVKD. V lost 6 bases and J lost 5, with 11 bases in between.

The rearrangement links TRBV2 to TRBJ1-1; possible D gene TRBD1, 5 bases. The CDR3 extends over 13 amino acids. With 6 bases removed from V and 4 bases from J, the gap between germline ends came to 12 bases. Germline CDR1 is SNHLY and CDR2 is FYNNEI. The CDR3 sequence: CASRSDSPTEAFF. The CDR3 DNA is TGTGCCAGCAGATCCGACAGCCCCACTGAAGCTTTCTTT.

The CDR3 sequence is CAIRGSSYEQYF. CDR3 DNA sequence: TGTGCCATCAGGGGCTCCTCCTACGAGCAGTACTTC. The chain employs TRBV10-3 and TRBJ2-7; no clear D gene. Trimming took 6 bases from V and 0 from J, leaving 6 bases between them. Germline V gene lookup returns CDR1 ENHRY and CDR2 SYGVKD. The CDR3 is made up of 12 amino acids.

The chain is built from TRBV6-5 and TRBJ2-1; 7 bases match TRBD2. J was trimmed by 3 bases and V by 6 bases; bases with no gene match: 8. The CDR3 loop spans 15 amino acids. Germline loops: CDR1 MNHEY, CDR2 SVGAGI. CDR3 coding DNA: TGTGCCAGCAGAGGTAATCGCGGGGGCTACAATGAGCAGTTCTTC. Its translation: CASRGNRGGYNEQFF.

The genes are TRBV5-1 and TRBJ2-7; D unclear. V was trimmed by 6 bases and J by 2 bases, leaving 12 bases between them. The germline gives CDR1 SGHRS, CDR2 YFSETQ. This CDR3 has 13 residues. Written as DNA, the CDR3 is TGCGCCAGCACTGTCAGGCCTACCTACGAGCAGTACTTC. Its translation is CASTVRPTYEQYF.

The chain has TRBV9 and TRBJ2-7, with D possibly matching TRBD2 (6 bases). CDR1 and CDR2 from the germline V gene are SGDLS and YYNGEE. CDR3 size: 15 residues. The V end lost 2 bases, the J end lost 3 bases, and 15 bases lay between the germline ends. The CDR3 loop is CASSVGWDSGYEQYF. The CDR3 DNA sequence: TGTGCCAGCAGCGTCGGTTGGGACTCGGGCTACGAGCAGTACTTC. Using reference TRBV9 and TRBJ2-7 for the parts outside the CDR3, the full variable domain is DSGVTQTPKHLITATGQRVTLRCSPRSGDLSVYWYQQSLDQGLQFLIQYYNGEERAKGNILERFSAQQFPDLHSELNLSSLELGDSALYFCASSVGWDSGYEQYFGPGTRLTVT.

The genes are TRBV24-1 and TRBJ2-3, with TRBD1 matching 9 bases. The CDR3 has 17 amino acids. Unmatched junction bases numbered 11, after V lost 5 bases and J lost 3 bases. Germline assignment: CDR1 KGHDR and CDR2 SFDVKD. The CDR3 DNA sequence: TGTGCCACCAGTGGCCCCGGGACAGGGAGGGGGACAGATACGCAGTATTTT. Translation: CATSGPGTGRGTDTQYF.

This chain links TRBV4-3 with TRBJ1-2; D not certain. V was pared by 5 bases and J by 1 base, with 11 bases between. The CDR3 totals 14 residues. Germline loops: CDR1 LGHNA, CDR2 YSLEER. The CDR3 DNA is TGCGCCAGCAGCAATATACAGAGTAACTATGGCTACACCTTC. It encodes CASSNIQSNYGYTF.

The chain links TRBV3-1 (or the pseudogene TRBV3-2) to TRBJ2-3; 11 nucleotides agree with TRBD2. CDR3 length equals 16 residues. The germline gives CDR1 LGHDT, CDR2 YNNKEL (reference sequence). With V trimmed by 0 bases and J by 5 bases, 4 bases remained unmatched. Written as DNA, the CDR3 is TGTGCCAGCAGCCAAGATAGGCTAGCGGGAGGAGATACGCAGTATTTT. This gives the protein CASSQDRLAGGDTQYF.

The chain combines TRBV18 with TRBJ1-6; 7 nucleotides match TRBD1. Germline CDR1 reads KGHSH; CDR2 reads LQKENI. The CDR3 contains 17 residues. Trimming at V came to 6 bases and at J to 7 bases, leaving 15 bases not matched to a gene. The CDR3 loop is CASSPRVPGGLNSPLHF. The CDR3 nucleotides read TGTGCCAGCTCCCCCCGAGTCCCAGGGGGATTAAATTCACCCCTCCACTTT.

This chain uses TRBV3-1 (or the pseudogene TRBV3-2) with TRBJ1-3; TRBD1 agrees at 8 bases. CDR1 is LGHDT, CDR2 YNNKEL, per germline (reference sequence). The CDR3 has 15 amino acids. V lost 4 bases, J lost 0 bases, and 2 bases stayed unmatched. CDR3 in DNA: TGTGCCAGCAGCCGAACAGGGGGCTCTGGAAACACCATATATTTT. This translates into CASSRTGGSGNTIYF.

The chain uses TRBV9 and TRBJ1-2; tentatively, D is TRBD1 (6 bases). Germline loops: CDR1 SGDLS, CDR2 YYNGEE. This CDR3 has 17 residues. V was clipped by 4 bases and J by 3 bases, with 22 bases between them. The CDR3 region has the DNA TGTGCCAGCAGCCCCTACCGCGGGGGGCTTAAGCACTATGGCTACACCTTC. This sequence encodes CASSPYRGGLKHYGYTF.

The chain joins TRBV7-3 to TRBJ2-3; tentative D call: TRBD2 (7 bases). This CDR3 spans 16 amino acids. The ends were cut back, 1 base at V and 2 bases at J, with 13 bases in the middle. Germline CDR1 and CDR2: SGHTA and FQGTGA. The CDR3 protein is CASSLRAGALTDTQYF. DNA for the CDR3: TGTGCCAGCAGCTTAAGGGCGGGGGCTCTCACAGATACGCAGTATTTT.

CDR3 in DNA: TGTGCCAGCAGTTATAAGGGGGCCTCCTACGAGCAGTACTTC. Its translation is CASSYKGASYEQYF. This chain uses TRBV6-5 with TRBJ2-7; 7 bases map to TRBD1. After removal of 3 bases from V and 0 bases from J, the junction contained 2 bases not matched to a gene. The length of the CDR3 is 14 residues. CDR1 MNHEY and CDR2 SVGAGI come from the germline V gene.

The CDR3: CASTPTVGLDYGYTF. In nucleotides, the CDR3 is TGTGCCAGTACTCCTACGGTAGGGTTGGACTATGGCTACACCTTC. The V call is TRBV19, the J call TRBJ1-2, with D uncertain. The germline gives CDR1 LNHDA, CDR2 SQIVND (reference sequence). V gave up 7 bases and J gave up 3 bases, with 18 bases separating them. This CDR3 spans 15 amino acids.

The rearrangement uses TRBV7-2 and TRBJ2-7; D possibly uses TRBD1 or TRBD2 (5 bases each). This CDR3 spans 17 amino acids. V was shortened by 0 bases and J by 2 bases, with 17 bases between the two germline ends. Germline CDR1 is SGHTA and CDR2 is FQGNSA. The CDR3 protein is CASSLALTRDATYEQYF. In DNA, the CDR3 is TGTGCCAGCAGCTTAGCTCTTACCAGGGACGCCACCTACGAGCAGTACTTC.

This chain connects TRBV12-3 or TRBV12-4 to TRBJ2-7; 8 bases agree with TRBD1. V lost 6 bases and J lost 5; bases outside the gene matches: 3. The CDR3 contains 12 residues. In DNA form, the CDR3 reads TGTGCCAGCAGCAGGGGACAGGACGAGCAGTACTTC. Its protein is CASSRGQDEQYF.

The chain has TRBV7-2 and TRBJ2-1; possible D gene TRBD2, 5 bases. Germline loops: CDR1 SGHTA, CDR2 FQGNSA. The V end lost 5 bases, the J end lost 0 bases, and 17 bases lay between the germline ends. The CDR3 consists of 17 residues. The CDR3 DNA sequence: TGTGCCAGCAGCCCCCAAGGCGGGCGCAGCTCCTACAATGAGCAGTTCTTC. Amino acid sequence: CASSPQGGRSSYNEQFF. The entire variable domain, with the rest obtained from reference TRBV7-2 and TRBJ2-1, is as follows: GAGVSQSPSNKVTEKGKDVELRCDPISGHTALYWYRQSLGQGLEFLIYFQGNSAPDKSGLPSDRFSAERTGGSVSTLTIQRTQQEDSAVYLCASSPQGGRSSYNEQFFGPGTRLTVL.

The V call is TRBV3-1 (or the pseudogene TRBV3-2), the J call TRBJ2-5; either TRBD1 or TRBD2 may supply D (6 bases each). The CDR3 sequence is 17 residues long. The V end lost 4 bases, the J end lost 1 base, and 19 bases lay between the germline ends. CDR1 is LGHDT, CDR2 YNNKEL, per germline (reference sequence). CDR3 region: CASSPKSRGGPQETQYF. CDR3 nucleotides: TGTGCCAGCAGCCCCAAGAGCCGTGGGGGGCCCCAAGAGACCCAGTACTTC.

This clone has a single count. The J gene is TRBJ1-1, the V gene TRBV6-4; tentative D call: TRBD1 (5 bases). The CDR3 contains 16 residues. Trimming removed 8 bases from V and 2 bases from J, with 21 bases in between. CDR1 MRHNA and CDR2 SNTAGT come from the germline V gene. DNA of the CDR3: TGTGCCAGCGCCATATATCTACAGGAAAAAAACACTGAAGCTTTCTTT. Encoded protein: CASAIYLQEKNTEAFF.

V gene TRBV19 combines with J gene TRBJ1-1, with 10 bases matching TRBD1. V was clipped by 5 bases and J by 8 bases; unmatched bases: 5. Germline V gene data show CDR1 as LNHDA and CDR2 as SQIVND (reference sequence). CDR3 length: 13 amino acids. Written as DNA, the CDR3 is TGTGCCAGTAGTCTGGACAGGGGGGGAGAAGCTTTCTTT. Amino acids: CASSLDRGGEAFF.

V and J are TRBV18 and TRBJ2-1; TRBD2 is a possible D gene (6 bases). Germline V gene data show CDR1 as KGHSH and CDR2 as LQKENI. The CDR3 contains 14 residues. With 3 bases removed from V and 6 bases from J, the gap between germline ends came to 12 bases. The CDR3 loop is CASSPSGGINEQFF. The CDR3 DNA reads TGTGCCAGCTCACCTTCCGGGGGTATCAATGAGCAGTTCTTC.

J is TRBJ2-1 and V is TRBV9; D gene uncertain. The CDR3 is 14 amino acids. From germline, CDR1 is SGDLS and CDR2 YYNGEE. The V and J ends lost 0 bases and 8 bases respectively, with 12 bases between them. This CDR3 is CASSVGGDHHEQFF. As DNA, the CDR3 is TGTGCCAGCAGCGTAGGGGGTGACCACCATGAGCAGTTCTTC. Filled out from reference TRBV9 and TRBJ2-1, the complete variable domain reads DSGVTQTPKHLITATGQRVTLRCSPRSGDLSVYWYQQSLDQGLQFLIQYYNGEERAKGNILERFSAQQFPDLHSELNLSSLELGDSALYFCASSVGGDHHEQFFGPGTRLTVL.

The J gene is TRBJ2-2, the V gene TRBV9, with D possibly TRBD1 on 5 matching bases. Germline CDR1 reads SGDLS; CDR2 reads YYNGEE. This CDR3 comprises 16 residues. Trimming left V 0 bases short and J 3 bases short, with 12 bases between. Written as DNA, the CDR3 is TGTGCCAGCAGCGTAGAAATAGGGGTCCACACCGGGGAGCTGTTTTTT. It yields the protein CASSVEIGVHTGELFF.

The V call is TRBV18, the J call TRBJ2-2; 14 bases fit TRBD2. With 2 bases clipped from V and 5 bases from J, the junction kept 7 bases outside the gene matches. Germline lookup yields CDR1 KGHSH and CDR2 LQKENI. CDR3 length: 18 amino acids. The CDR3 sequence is CASSPMTSGGARTGELFF. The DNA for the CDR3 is TGTGCCAGCTCACCAATGACTAGCGGGGGGGCGAGGACCGGGGAGCTGTTTTTT.

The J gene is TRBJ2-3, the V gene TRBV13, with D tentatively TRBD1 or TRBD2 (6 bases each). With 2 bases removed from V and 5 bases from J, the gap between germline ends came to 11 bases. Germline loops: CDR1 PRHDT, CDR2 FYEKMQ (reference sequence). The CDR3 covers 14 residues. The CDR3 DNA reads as TGTGCCAGCAGCTTATGGGGGGCGAAAGATACGCAGTATTTT. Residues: CASSLWGAKDTQYF.

The CDR3 spells CASSFIVIDTQYF. DNA of the CDR3: TGTGCCAGCAGTTTCATCGTGATAGATACGCAGTATTTT. The chain joins TRBV12-3 or TRBV12-4 to TRBJ2-3; D is uncertain. V shed 3 bases and J shed 5 bases, with 9 bases lying between them. The CDR3 extends over 13 amino acids.

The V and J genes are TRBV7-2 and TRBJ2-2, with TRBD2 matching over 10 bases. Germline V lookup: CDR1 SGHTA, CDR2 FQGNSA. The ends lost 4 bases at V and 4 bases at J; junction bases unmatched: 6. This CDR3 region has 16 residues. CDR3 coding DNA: TGTGCCAGCAGCTCCTCTAGCGGGAGAGCCACCGGGGAGCTGTTTTTT. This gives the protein CASSSSSGRATGELFF.

DNA of the CDR3: TGTGCCAGCAGCCAAGATTTTCTCGGAAACACCATATATTTT. Translation: CASSQDFLGNTIYF. The chain is built from TRBV3-1 (or the pseudogene TRBV3-2) and TRBJ1-3; D ambiguous. The germline V and J ends were trimmed by 0 bases and 4 bases, with 7 bases remaining between them. The CDR3 length is 14 residues. Looked up from germline, CDR1 is LGHDT and CDR2 is YNNKEL (reference sequence).

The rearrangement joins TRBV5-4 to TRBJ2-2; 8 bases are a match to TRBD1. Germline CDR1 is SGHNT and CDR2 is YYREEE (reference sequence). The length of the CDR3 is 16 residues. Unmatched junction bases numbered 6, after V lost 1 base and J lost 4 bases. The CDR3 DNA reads TGTGCCAGCAGCTTGTCTGGAACAGGGGGCACCGGGGAGCTGTTTTTT. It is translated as CASSLSGTGGTGELFF.